This T cell receptor beta chain was observed in a study of blood T cell repertoires in COVID-19. Method: immunoSEQ multiplex PCR; TCRdb's copy keeps in-frame clones and lacks some. Among under 150,000 clones, approximately 83% were seen once, and the ten largest hold roughly 9.7%. V trimming: 5 bases; J trimming: 1 base; junction bases outside the gene matches: 6. Germline-derived CDR1 and CDR2 are LNHNV and YYDKDF (reference sequence). The CDR3 contains 16 residues. The material sequenced was peripheral blood. The source of this sequence is a man between 35 and 55 years old with active or convalescent COVID-19. The V gene is TRBV15, the J gene TRBJ2-2, with 8 positions matching TRBD2. The DNA of the CDR3 is TGTGCCACCAGCGCCCGCGGGACTAGGAACACCGGGGAGCTGTTTTTT. Translated, it gives CATSARGTRNTGELFF. Based on the CDR3 plus reference TRBV15 and TRBJ2-2, the full variable domain is DAMVIQNPRYQVTQFGKPVTLSCSQTLNHNVMYWYQQKSSQAPKLLFHYYDKDFNNEADTPDNFQSRRPNTSFCFLDIRSPGLGDTAMYLCATSARGTRNTGELFFGEGSRLTVL.